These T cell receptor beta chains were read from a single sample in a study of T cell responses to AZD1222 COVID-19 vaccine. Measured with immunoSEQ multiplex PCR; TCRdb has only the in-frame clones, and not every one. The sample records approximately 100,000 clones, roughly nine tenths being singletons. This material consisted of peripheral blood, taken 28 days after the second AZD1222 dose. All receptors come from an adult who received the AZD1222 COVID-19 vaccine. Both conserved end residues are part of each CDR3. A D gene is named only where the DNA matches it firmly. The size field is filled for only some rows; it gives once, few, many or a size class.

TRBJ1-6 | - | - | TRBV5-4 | CASSLATGAASYNSPLHF | TGTGCCAGCAGCTTGGCCACTGGGGCGGCGAGCTATAATTCACCCCTCCACTTT
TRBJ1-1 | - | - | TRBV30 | CAWSIRGGTEAFF | TGTGCCTGGAGTATAAGGGGTGGCACTGAAGCTTTCTTT
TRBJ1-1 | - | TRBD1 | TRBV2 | CASSGTPGQHMNTEAFF | TGTGCCAGCAGTGGCACCCCGGGACAGCATATGAACACTGAAGCTTTCTTT
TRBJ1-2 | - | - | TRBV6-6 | CASSPRLRAGTGNGYTF | TGTGCCAGCAGTCCACGGCTACGGGCGGGGACCGGGAATGGCTACACCTTC
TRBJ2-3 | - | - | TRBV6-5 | CASSPQLSTDTQYF | TGTGCCAGCAGTCCCCAGTTGAGCACAGATACGCAGTATTTT
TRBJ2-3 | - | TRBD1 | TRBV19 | CASNLYPTGGTDTQYF | TGTGCCAGTAATCTCTATCCGACAGGGGGCACAGATACGCAGTATTTT
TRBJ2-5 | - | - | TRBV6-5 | CASSRTGKETQYF | TGTGCCAGCAGCCGGACTGGAAAAGAGACCCAGTACTTC
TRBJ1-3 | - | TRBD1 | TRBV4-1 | CASSHSGTGSGNTIYF | TGCGCCAGCAGCCACTCCGGGACAGGTTCTGGAAACACCATATATTTT
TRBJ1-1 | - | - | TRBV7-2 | CASSLALHQNTEAFF | TGTGCCAGCAGCTTAGCGTTACACCAGAACACTGAAGCTTTCTTT
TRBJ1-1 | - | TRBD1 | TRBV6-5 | CASRIQGADTEAFF | TGTGCCAGCAGAATACAGGGGGCGGACACTGAAGCTTTCTTT
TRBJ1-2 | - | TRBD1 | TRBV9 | CASSLEPGQGVGGYTF | TGTGCCAGCAGCCTTGAACCGGGACAGGGGGTAGGTGGCTACACCTTC
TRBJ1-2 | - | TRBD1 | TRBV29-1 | CSVGQEQYGYTF | TGCAGCGTGGGACAGGAGCAGTATGGCTACACCTTC
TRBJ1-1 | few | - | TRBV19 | CASSIGILAFF | TGTGCCAGTAGTATCGGGATACTGGCTTTCTTT
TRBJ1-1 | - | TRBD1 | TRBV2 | CASSSDRDPMNTEAFF | TGTGCCAGCAGTTCGGACAGGGACCCAATGAACACTGAAGCTTTCTTT
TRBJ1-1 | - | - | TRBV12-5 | CASGSDPEAFF | TGTGCTAGTGGTTCTGACCCTGAAGCTTTCTTT
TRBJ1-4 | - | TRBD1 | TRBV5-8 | CASSSAGTGYEKLFF | TGTGCCAGCAGCAGCGCCGGGACAGGGTATGAAAAACTGTTTTTT
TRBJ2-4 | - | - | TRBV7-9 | CASSLEGPNIQYF | TGTGCCAGCAGCTTAGAGGGGCCTAACATTCAGTACTTC
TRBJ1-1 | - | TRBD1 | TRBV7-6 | CASSFRTGAFGTEAFF | TGTGCCAGCAGCTTCCGGACAGGGGCCTTCGGGACTGAAGCTTTCTTT
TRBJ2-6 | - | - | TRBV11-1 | CASSLAGASSGANVLTF | TGTGCCAGCAGCTTAGCGGGTGCGTCCTCTGGGGCCAACGTCCTGACTTTC
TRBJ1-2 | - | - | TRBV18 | CASSPSDSTPYGYTF | TGTGCCAGCTCACCATCCGACAGTACCCCCTATGGCTACACCTTC
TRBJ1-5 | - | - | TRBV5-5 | CASSSLGGGNQPQHF | TGTGCCAGCAGCTCCTTGGGGGGTGGCAATCAGCCCCAGCATTTT
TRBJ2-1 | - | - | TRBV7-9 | CASNQMGNEQFF | TGTGCCAGCAACCAAATGGGGAATGAGCAGTTCTTC